This T cell receptor beta chain was recovered during a study of response to subunit inactivated influenza vaccine. The study's findings and limits: The authors suggested that few new T cells are recruited per seasonal influenza vaccination.

TCRdb passed the RT-PCR reads through MiXCR, listing each CDR3 protein once. Of roughly 700,000 distinct CDR3 sequences listed, approximately 15% are singletons. CDR1 is SEHNR, CDR2 FQNEAQ, per germline (reference sequence). Unmatched junction bases numbered 6, after V lost 5 bases and J lost 0 bases. This CDR3 comprises 15 residues. With respect to this clonotype: Its antigen is unidentified.

The chain joins TRBV7-9 to TRBJ2-7, with 8 bases matching TRBD1. The sample in question was PBMCs from blood, obtained about 13 days after vaccination. The TCR was taken from a man aged 50-59 years who received an inactivated influenza vaccine. The CDR3 sequence: CASSKRDRPSYEQYF. The CDR3 nucleotides read TGTGCCAGCAGCAAGAGGGACAGGCCCTCCTACGAGCAGTACTTC.